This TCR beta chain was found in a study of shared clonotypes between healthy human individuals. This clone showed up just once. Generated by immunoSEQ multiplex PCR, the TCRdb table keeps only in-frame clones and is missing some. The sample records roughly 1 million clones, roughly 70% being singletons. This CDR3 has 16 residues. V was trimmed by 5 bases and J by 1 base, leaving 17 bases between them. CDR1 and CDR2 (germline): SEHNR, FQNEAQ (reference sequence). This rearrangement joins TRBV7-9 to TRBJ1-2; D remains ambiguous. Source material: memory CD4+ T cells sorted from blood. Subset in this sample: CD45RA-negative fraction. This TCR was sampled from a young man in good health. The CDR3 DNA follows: TGTGCCAGCAGCCTCGGTACAGCTCCGGATAACTATGGCTACACCTTC. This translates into CASSLGTAPDNYGYTF.